This TCR beta chain was documented in a study of brain T cells in children with intractable seizures. Here immunoSEQ multiplex PCR was the method, and the copy in TCRdb shows in-frame clones only, minus some. This table has under 400,000 clones, about 94% appearing once. Notes on the study in general: HCMV serostatus was not known, and viral specificity came from CDR3 similarity only.

CDR3 size: 16 residues. Germline V gene lookup returns CDR1 KGHDR and CDR2 SFDVKD. V trimming: 5 bases; J trimming: 8 bases; junction bases outside the gene matches: 9. About this clone: What it recognizes is unknown.

Documented time point: blood from clinic visit 5 months post-surgery; TSC patient then seizure free. Sequencing was limited to surgery cases with top T cell transcript signatures in brain tissue. Before surgery, patients took at least one anti-epileptic drug. The material was peripheral blood, obtained 4 to 5 months after surgery. The gene calls are TRBV24-1 and TRBJ2-1; the match to TRBD2 covers 12 bases. The sequence was collected from a boy under three years old with tuberous sclerosis and intractable seizures. The CDR3 bases are TGTGCCACCAGTGCGGGGACTAGCGGGCTAAGGTATGAGCAGTTCTTC. It codes for CATSAGTSGLRYEQFF.